The 26 T cell receptor beta chains presented below share a single source sample, sequenced in a study of shared clonotypes between healthy human individuals. Using immunoSEQ multiplex PCR, the repertoire was profiled, and TCRdb retains in-frame clones only, with some absent. The sample consists of about 960,000 clones, approximately 80% of them appearing once. Sequencing input: memory CD4+ T cells sorted from blood. Subset of the sample: CD45RA-negative fraction. The receptors shown here come from a man aged 18-30 years in good health.

The chain links TRBV27 to TRBJ2-7; tentatively, D is TRBD2 (5 bases). V was cut by 0 bases and J by 0 bases, with 18 bases left in between. This CDR3 comprises 18 residues. Germline values: CDR1 MNHEY, CDR2 SMNVEV (reference sequence). CDR3 region: CASSLSARDGISSYEQYF. The CDR3 nucleotides read TGTGCCAGCAGTTTATCCGCCAGAGACGGGATAAGCTCCTACGAGCAGTACTTC.

On this clone itself: This same CDR3 is encoded by further DNA sequences in the sample. CDR3 sequence (DNA): TGTGCCAGCAGCCCCCGGGGTAGCGGAGATACGCAGTATTTT. Amino acids: CASSPRGSGDTQYF. The chain uses TRBV6-6 and TRBJ2-3; a weak D match, TRBD2 (6 bases). This CDR3 has 14 residues. In germline, CDR1 is MNHNY, CDR2 SVGAGI (reference sequence). Trimming stripped 6 bases from V and 5 bases from J, with 15 bases between.

By frequency in the sample, this clone is medium-sized. V usage is TRBV4-1 and J usage is TRBJ1-3; D gene uncertain. Germline V gene lookup returns CDR1 MGHRA and CDR2 YSYEKL. Trimming stripped 1 base from V and 0 bases from J, with 16 bases between. CDR3 length: 18 residues. CDR3 protein: CASSQVDLGFSSGNTIYF. CDR3 DNA sequence: TGCGCCAGCAGCCAAGTAGATCTCGGGTTCAGCTCTGGAAACACCATATATTTT.

The rearrangement links TRBV2 to TRBJ1-1, with D possibly being TRBD1 (6 bases). This CDR3 spans 14 amino acids. Germline V gene lookup returns CDR1 SNHLY and CDR2 FYNNEI. The V and J ends lost 8 bases and 1 base respectively, with 14 bases between them. CDR3 in DNA: TGTGCCAGCCGAGGGGGATTTGGGAACACTGAAGCTTTCTTT. It codes for CASRGGFGNTEAFF.

The chain recombines TRBV11-2 with TRBJ1-1; D perhaps matches TRBD1 (6 bases). Germline V gives CDR1 SGHAT, CDR2 FQNNGV. V lost 1 base and J lost 4, with 13 bases in between. This CDR3 spans 15 amino acids. The CDR3 loop reads CASSLGPGVATEAFF. CDR3 nucleotide sequence: TGTGCCAGCAGCTTAGGTCCAGGGGTGGCCACTGAAGCTTTCTTT.

This clone was counted ten times or more. The rearrangement joins TRBV30 to TRBJ1-1; unclear D gene. The germline V gene has CDR1 GTSNPN and CDR2 SVGIG (reference sequence). Trimming removed 5 bases at V and 5 bases at J, with 6 bases between. The CDR3 consists of 10 residues. The CDR3 region is CAWGVTEAFF. The CDR3 coding sequence is TGTGCCTGGGGAGTGACTGAAGCTTTCTTT. Together with reference TRBV30 and TRBJ1-1, the CDR3 gives the full variable domain: SQTIHQWPATLVQPVGSPLSLECTVEGTSNPNLYWYRQAAGRGLQLLFYSVGIGQISSEVPQNLSASRPQDRQFILSSKKLLLSDSGFYLCAWGVTEAFFGQGTRLTVV.

This clone appeared a single time. It may be a read error: a sequence one base away is much more abundant. The same CDR3 arises from other DNA sequences in this sample as well. The rearrangement links TRBV7-9 to TRBJ2-3; 15 bases align to TRBD2. This CDR3 spans 16 amino acids. The germline V gene has CDR1 SEHNR and CDR2 FQNEAQ (reference sequence). V gave up 3 bases and J gave up 3 bases; unmatched junction bases: 1. The CDR3 bases are TGTGCCAGCAGCTTGGGACTAGCGGGGGGTACAGATACGCAGTATTTT. It encodes CASSLGLAGGTDTQYF.

This clone was recorded a few times. The chain recombines TRBV18 with TRBJ2-7; TRBD2 matches 9 bases. The CDR3 has 16 amino acids. V dropped 0 bases and J dropped 4; count of bases not matched to a gene: 7. Germline lookup yields CDR1 KGHSH and CDR2 LQKENI. In nucleotides, the CDR3 is TGTGCCAGCTCACCACCGGTAGCGGGGGCGGGTTACGAGCAGTACTTC. Protein: CASSPPVAGAGYEQYF.

This chain links TRBV18 with TRBJ2-7; 9 bases agree with TRBD1. The ends lost 1 base at V and 1 base at J; junction bases unmatched: 5. The CDR3 contains 16 residues. CDR1 is KGHSH and CDR2 is LQKENI in the germline V gene. This chain's CDR3 is CASSPQAQGASYEQYF. CDR3 coding DNA: TGTGCCAGCTCACCACAGGCACAGGGGGCGTCCTACGAGCAGTACTTC.

This clone was detected once. V is TRBV10-1 and J is TRBJ2-3, with D unresolved. This CDR3 is 12 amino acids long. Germline CDR1 and CDR2: WNHNN and SYGVQD (reference sequence). Trimming pared 2 bases from V and 7 bases from J, leaving 7 bases between. CDR3 in DNA: TGCGCCAGCAGTGAGGAGTCGCATACGCAGTATTTT. Amino acids: CASSEESHTQYF.

This chain joins TRBV28 and TRBJ1-1, with D possibly being TRBD1 (5 bases). V lost 3 bases and J lost 1, with 9 bases in between. This CDR3 comprises 14 residues. Germline-derived CDR1 and CDR2 are MDHEN and SYDVKM. The CDR3 loop reads CASSFRQRNTEAFF. CDR3 in DNA: TGTGCCAGCAGTTTCCGACAGAGGAACACTGAAGCTTTCTTT.

CDR3 coding DNA: TGTGCCAGCAGCTTAGCGAGAGTGCAGGCTCTCCAGGCCGGGGAGCTGTTTTTT. Its translation is CASSLARVQALQAGELFF. The chain joins TRBV11-2 to TRBJ2-2, with no clear D. Trimming stripped 1 base from V and 6 bases from J, with 21 bases between. This CDR3 spans 18 amino acids. Germline CDR1 is SGHAT and CDR2 is FQNNGV.

In its sample, this clone was seen a few times. This chain joins TRBV13 and TRBJ2-7, with 7 nucleotides matching TRBD2. Trimming removed 5 bases from V and 1 base from J; junction bases left unmatched: 5. The CDR3 covers 14 residues. Looked up from germline, CDR1 is PRHDT and CDR2 is FYEKMQ (reference sequence). The CDR3 nucleotides are TGTGCCAGCAGCCACCGGACTAGATCCTACGAGCAGTACTTC. Translation: CASSHRTRSYEQYF.

This clone has only a few counts. Other DNA sequences within the sample encode an identical CDR3. The chain is built from TRBV5-1 and TRBJ2-6, with 9 bases matching TRBD1. The germline CDR1 and CDR2 sequences are SGHRS and YFSETQ. V shed 0 bases, J shed 4 bases, and the junction held 2 bases outside the gene matches. The CDR3 has 16 amino acids. CDR3 region: CASSLEQGAGANVLTF. As DNA, the CDR3 is TGCGCCAGCAGCTTGGAACAGGGGGCCGGGGCCAACGTCCTGACTTTC.

The J gene is TRBJ1-1, the V gene TRBV28; D is possibly TRBD1 (5 bases). Trimming stripped 6 bases from V and 5 bases from J, with 19 bases between. Germline V lookup: CDR1 MDHEN, CDR2 SYDVKM. The CDR3 runs to 15 residues. The CDR3 nucleotides read TGTGCCAGCAGACCCCCCCAGGGTACCATAACTGAAGCTTTCTTT. The encoded protein is CASRPPQGTITEAFF.

The V and J genes are TRBV6-6 and TRBJ1-4, with 10 bases fitting TRBD1. From germline, CDR1 is MNHNY and CDR2 SVGAGI (reference sequence). Trimming took 11 bases from V and 4 from J; bases not matched to a gene: 13. This CDR3 comprises 16 residues. Here the CDR3 reads CAGLETGGADNEKLFF. The CDR3 DNA reads as TGTGCCGGACTGGAGACAGGGGGCGCAGATAATGAAAAACTGTTTTTT.

The J gene is TRBJ2-1, the V gene TRBV5-4; 8 positions match TRBD2. With 2 bases clipped from V and 4 bases from J, the junction kept 5 bases outside the gene matches. Per germline, CDR1 SGHNT and CDR2 YYREEE (reference sequence). The CDR3 length is 15 residues. In nucleotides, the CDR3 is TGTGCCAGCAGCTTAACTAGCGGAGTTTACAATGAGCAGTTCTTC. Its translation: CASSLTSGVYNEQFF.

This clone appeared a few times. The chain links TRBV6-5 to TRBJ1-6; D is unclear. The V gene lost 4 bases and the J gene lost 8 bases, with 9 bases spanning the gap. Germline V CDR1 and CDR2: MNHEY, SVGAGI. The CDR3 consists of 13 residues. CDR3 nucleotides: TGTGCCAGCAGTTCCTTAAAGGATTCACCCCTCCACTTT. It yields the protein CASSSLKDSPLHF.

The chain uses TRBV20-1 and TRBJ2-3; D is unclear. Per the germline V gene, CDR1 is DFQATT and CDR2 is SNEGSKA (reference sequence). There are 11 residues in the CDR3. V gave up 4 bases and J gave up 6 bases, with 8 bases separating them. CDR3 nucleotides: TGCAGTGCTACTAAGGCGGATACGCAGTATTTT. Translation gives CSATKADTQYF.

This chain joins TRBV25-1 and TRBJ2-5, with D possibly TRBD2 on 6 matching bases. Germline CDR1 MGHDK, CDR2 SYGVNS. Between the trimmed V and J ends, which lost 4 bases and 2 bases, there was a span of 20 bases. The length of the CDR3 is 17 residues. This CDR3 reads CASSAPPRTTNQETQYF. The CDR3 coding sequence is TGTGCCAGCAGTGCCCCACCCCGGACTACTAATCAAGAGACCCAGTACTTC.

This chain links TRBV19 with TRBJ2-5, with TRBD1 identical over 10 bases. Germline trimming cut 4 bases from V and 7 bases from J; bases unmatched to any gene: 6. CDR1 is LNHDA, CDR2 SQIVND, per germline (reference sequence). The CDR3 loop spans 14 amino acids. The CDR3 coding sequence is TGTGCCAGTAGTACCGGGACAGGGGTTGGGACCCAGTACTTC. Its protein product is CASSTGTGVGTQYF. Together with reference TRBV19 and TRBJ2-5, the CDR3 gives the full variable domain: DGGITQSPKYLFRKEGQNVTLSCEQNLNHDAMYWYRQDPGQGLRLIYYSQIVNDFQKGDIAEGYSVSREKKESFPLTVTSAQKNPTAFYLCASSTGTGVGTQYFGPGTRLLVL.

This clone has just a few counts. The V and J genes are TRBV2 and TRBJ1-4, with D unclear. The CDR3 covers 14 residues. V shed 7 bases and J shed 5 bases, with 14 bases lying between them. Germline loops: CDR1 SNHLY, CDR2 FYNNEI. In DNA, the CDR3 is TGTGCCAGCACTCGGGCCAGAGGGAATGAAAAACTGTTTTTT. Its translation is CASTRARGNEKLFF.

There are a few counts of this clone. CDR3: CASSQIDRGLPAKLFF. For the CDR3, the DNA is TGTGCCAGCAGCCAGATTGACAGGGGACTCCCTGCAAAACTGTTTTTT. The chain uses TRBV7-9 and TRBJ1-4; 8 nucleotides align to TRBD1. The V and J ends lost 5 bases and 10 bases, in that order; junction bases with no gene match: 15. The CDR3 consists of 16 residues. The germline V gene has CDR1 SEHNR and CDR2 FQNEAQ (reference sequence).

This clone was observed a few times. This rearrangement joins TRBV5-6 to TRBJ2-2; 8 positions match TRBD1. Trimming cost V 3 bases and J 4 bases; bases outside gene matches: 5. CDR3 length: 15 amino acids. CDR1 is SGHDT and CDR2 is YYEEEE in the germline V gene. In nucleotides, the CDR3 is TGTGCCAGCAGCTCCTCGGGACAGGTCACCGGGGAGCTGTTTTTT. It translates to CASSSSGQVTGELFF.

V gene TRBV5-1 combines with J gene TRBJ1-5, with D perhaps matching TRBD1 (6 bases). V was cut by 3 bases and J by 5 bases, with 9 bases left in between. Germline CDR1 and CDR2: SGHRS and YFSETQ. The CDR3 is 13 amino acids. The CDR3 sequence is CASSSGADQPQHF. CDR3 bases: TGCGCCAGCAGCTCAGGGGCGGATCAGCCCCAGCATTTT.

This clone occurred many times. This chain uses TRBV5-6 with TRBJ2-5, with 12 bases fitting TRBD2. This CDR3 has 14 amino acids. Germline V gene lookup returns CDR1 SGHDT and CDR2 YYEEEE. V lost 4 bases and J lost 7; bases outside the gene matches: 5. In DNA, the CDR3 is TGTGCCAGCAGCCCCGGACTAGCGGGACGGACCCAGTACTTC. Protein: CASSPGLAGRTQYF.